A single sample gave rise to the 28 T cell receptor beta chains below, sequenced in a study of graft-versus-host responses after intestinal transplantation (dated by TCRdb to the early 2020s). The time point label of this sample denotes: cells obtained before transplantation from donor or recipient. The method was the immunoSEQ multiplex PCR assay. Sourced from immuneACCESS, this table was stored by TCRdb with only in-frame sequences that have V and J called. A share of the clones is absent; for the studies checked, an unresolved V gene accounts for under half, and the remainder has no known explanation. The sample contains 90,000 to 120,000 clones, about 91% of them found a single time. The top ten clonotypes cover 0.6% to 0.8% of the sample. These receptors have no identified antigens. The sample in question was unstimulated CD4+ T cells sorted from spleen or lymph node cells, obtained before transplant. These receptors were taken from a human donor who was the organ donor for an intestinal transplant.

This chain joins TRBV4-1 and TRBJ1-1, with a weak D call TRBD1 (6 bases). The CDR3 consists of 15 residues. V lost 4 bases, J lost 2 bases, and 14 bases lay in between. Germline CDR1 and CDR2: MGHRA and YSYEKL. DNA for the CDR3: TGCGCCAGCAGCCGGATCCTACAGGGAAACACTGAAGCTTTCTTT. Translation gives CASSRILQGNTEAFF.

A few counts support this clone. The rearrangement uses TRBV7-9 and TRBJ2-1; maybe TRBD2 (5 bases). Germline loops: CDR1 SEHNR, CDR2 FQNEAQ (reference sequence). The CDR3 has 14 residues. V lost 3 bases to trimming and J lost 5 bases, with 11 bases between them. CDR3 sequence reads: CASSFELDDNEQFF. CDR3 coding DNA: TGTGCCAGCAGCTTCGAACTAGATGACAATGAGCAGTTCTTC. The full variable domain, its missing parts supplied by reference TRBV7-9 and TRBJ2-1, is DTGVSQNPRHKITKRGQNVTFRCDPISEHNRLYWYRQTLGQGPEFLTYFQNEAQLEKSRLLSDRFSAERPKGSFSTLEIQRTEQGDSAMYLCASSFELDDNEQFFGPGTRLTVL.

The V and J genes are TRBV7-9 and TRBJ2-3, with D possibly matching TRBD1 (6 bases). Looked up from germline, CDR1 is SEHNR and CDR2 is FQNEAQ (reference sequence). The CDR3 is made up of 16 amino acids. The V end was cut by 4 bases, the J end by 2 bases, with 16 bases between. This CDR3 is CASSYPAGTITDTQYF. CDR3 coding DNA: TGTGCCAGCAGCTACCCTGCCGGGACAATCACAGATACGCAGTATTTT.

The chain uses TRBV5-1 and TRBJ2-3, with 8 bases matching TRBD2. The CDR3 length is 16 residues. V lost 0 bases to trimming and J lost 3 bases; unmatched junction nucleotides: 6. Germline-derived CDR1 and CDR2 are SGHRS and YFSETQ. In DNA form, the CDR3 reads TGCGCCAGCAGCTTGGCAGAGCGGGGGAGGACAGATACGCAGTATTTT. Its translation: CASSLAERGRTDTQYF.

CDR3 coding DNA: TGTGCCAGTAGTATTATATCGGATTCACCCCTCCACTTT. This translates into CASSIISDSPLHF. The chain employs TRBV19 and TRBJ1-6; D is unresolved. V was shortened by 3 bases and J by 8 bases, with 8 bases between the two germline ends. The CDR3 has 13 residues. The germline gives CDR1 LNHDA, CDR2 SQIVND (reference sequence).

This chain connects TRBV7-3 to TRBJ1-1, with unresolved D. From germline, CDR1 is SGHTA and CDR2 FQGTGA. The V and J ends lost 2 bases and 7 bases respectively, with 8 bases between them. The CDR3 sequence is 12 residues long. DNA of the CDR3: TGTGCCAGCAGCTTATATGGGGATGAAGCTTTCTTT. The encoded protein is CASSLYGDEAFF.

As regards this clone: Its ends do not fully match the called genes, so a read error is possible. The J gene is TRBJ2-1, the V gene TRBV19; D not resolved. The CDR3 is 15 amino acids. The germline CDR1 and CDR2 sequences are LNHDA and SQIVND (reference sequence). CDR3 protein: CASSPPPSSYDEQFF. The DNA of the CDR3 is TGTGCCAGTAGCCCGCCGCCTAGTTCCTACGATGAGCAGTTCTTC.

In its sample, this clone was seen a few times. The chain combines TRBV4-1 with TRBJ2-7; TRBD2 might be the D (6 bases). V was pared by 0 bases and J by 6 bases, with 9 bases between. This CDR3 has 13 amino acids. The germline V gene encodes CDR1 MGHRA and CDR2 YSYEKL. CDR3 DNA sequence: TGCGCCAGCAGCCAAGAAGGAGGGATCGAGCAGTACTTC. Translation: CASSQEGGIEQYF.

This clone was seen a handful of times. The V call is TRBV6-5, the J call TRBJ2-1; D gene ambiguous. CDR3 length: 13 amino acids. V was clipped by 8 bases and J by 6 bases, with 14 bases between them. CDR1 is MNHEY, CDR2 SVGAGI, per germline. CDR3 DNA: TGTGCCAGCTCATCTAACAAGGGCAATGAGCAGTTCTTC. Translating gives CASSSNKGNEQFF.

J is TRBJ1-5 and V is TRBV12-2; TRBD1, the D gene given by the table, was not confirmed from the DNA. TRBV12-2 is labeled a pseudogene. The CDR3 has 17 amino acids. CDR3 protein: CASRLAGGTGGNQPQHF. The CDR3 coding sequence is TGTGCAAGTCGCTTAGCCGGGGGGACAGGGGGAAATCAGCCCCAGCATTTT.

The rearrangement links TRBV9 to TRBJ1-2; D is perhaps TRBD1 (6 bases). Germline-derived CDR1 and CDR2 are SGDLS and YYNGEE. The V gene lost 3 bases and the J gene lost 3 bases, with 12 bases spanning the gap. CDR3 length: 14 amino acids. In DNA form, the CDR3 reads TGTGCCAGCAGCGGGAACAGGGACTACTATGGCTACACCTTC. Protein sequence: CASSGNRDYYGYTF.

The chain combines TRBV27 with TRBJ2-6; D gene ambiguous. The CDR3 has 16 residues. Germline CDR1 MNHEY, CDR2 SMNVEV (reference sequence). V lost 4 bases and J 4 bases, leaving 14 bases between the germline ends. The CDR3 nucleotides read TGTGCCAGCAGTTCCGTGGAGTACGGCGGGGCCAACGTCCTGACTTTC. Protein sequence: CASSSVEYGGANVLTF.

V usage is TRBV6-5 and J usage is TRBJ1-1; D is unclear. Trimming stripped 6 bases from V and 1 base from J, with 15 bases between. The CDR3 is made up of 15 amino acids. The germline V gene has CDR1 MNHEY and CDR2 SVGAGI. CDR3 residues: CASRTSGLSNTEAFF. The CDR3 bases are TGTGCCAGCAGAACCTCAGGACTCTCGAACACTGAAGCTTTCTTT.

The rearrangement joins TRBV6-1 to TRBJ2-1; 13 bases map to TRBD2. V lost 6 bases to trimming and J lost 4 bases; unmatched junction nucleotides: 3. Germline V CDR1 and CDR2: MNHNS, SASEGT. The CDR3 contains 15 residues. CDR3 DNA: TGTGCCAGCAGAGAGACTAGCGGGGGGTACAATGAGCAGTTCTTC. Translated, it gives CASRETSGGYNEQFF.

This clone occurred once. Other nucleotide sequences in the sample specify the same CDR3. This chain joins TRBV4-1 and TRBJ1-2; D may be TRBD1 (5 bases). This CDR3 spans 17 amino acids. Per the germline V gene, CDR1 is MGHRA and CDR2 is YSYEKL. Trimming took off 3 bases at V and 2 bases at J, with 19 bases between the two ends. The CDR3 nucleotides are TGCGCCAGCAGCCAGGCTATAGGGGTCCGGGGCAACTATGGCTACACCTTC. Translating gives CASSQAIGVRGNYGYTF.

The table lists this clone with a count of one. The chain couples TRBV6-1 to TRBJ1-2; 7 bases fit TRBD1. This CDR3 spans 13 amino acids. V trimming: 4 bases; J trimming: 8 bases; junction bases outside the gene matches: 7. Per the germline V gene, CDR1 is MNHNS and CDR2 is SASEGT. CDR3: CASSARGRVGYTF. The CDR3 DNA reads TGTGCCAGCAGTGCTAGGGGGCGAGTAGGCTACACCTTC.

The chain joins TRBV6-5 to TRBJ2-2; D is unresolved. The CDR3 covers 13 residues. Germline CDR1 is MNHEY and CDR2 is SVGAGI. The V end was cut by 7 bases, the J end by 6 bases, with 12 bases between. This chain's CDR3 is CASIGRQSGELFF. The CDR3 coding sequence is TGTGCCAGCATTGGACGTCAATCCGGGGAGCTGTTTTTT.

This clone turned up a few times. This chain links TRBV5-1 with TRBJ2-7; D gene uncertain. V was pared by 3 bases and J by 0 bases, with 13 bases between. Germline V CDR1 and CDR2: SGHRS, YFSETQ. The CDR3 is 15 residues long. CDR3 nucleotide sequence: TGCGCCAGCAGCTCAAACCGACGCAACTCCTACGAGCAGTACTTC. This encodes CASSSNRRNSYEQYF. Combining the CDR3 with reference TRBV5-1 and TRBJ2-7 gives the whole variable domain KAGVTQTPRYLIKTRGQQVTLSCSPISGHRSVSWYQQTPGQGLQFLFEYFSETQRNKGNFPGRFSGRQFSNSRSEMNVSTLELGDSALYLCASSSNRRNSYEQYFGPGTRLTVT.

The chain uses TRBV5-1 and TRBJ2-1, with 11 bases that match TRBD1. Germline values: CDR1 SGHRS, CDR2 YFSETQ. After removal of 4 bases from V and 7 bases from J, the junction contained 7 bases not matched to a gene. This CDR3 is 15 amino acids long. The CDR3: CASSRGQGGANEQFF. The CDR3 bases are TGCGCCAGCAGCAGGGGACAGGGGGGGGCTAATGAGCAGTTCTTC.

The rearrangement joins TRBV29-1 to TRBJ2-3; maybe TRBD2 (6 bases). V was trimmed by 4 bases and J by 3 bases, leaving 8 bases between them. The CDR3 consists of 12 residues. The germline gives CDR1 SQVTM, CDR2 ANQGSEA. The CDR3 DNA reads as TGCAGCGTTGCGGGGGAGACAGATACGCAGTATTTT. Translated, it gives CSVAGETDTQYF.

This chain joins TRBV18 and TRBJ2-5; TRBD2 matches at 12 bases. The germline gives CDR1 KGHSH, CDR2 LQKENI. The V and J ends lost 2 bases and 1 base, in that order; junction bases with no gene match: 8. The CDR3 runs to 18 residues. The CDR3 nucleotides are TGTGCCAGCTCACCAACCCTAGCGGGAGGGATTAGCCAAGAGACCCAGTACTTC. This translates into CASSPTLAGGISQETQYF.

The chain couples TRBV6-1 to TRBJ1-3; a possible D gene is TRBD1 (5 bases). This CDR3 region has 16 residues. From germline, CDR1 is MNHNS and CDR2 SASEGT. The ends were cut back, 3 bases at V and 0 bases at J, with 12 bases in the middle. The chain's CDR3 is CASSDLLTASGNTIYF. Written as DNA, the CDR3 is TGTGCCAGCAGTGACCTACTGACAGCCTCTGGAAACACCATATATTTT.

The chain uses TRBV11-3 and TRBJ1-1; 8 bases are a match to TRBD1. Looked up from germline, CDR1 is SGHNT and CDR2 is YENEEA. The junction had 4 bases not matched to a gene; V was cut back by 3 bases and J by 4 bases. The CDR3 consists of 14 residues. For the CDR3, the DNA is TGTGCCAGCAGCTTTGGACAGGGCCGCACTGAAGCTTTCTTT. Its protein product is CASSFGQGRTEAFF.

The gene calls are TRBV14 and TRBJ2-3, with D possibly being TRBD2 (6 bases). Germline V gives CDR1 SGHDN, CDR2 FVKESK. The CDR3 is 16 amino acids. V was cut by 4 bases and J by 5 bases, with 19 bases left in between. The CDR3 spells CASSPRLVAVLDTQYF. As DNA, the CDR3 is TGTGCCAGCAGCCCCAGACTAGTAGCGGTTTTAGATACGCAGTATTTT.

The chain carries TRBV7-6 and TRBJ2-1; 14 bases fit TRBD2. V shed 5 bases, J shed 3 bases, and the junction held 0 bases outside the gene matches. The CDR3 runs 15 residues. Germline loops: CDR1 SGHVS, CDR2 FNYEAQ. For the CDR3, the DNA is TGTGCCAGCAGCGGGACTAGCGGGAGCTACAATGAGCAGTTCTTC. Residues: CASSGTSGSYNEQFF.

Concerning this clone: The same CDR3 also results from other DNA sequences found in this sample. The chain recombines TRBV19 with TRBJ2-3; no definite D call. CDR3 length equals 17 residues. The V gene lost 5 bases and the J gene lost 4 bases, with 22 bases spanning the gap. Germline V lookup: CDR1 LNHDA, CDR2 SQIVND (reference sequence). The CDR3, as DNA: TGTGCCAGTAGTCTCGAACCCCCCCACAGCTTCCCAGATACGCAGTATTTT. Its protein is CASSLEPPHSFPDTQYF.

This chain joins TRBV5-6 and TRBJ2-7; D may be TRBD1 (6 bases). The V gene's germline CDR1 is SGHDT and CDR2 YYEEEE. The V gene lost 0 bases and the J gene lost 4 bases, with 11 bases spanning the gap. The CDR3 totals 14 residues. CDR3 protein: CASSLEGTPYEQYF. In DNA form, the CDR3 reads TGTGCCAGCAGCTTGGAAGGGACACCATACGAGCAGTACTTC.

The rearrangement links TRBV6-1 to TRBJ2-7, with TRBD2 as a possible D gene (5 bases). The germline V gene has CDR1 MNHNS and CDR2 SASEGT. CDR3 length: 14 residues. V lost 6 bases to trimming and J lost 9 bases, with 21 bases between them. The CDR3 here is CASSTQRSSRGQYF. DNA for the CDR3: TGTGCCAGCAGCACCCAGCGGAGCTCCCGAGGGCAGTACTTC.